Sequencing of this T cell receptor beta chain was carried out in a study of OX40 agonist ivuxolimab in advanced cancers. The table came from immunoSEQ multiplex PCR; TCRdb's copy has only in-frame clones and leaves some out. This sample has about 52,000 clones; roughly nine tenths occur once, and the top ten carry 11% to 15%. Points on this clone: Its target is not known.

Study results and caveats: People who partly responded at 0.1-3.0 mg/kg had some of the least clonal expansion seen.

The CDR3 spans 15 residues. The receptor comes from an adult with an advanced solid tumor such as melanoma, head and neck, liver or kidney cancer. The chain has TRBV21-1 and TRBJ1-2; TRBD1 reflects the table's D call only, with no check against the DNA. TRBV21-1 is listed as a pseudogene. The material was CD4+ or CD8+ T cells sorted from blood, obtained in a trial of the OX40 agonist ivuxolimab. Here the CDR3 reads CASSKGGTANYGYTF. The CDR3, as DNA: TGTGCCAGCAGCAAAGGAGGGACAGCCAACTATGGCTACACCTTC.